Detailed here is one T cell receptor (beta chain). Its specificity is unknown. The CDR3 is 14 amino acids. Losses at the gene ends were 5 bases for V and 6 bases for J; bases not matched to a gene: 9. The V gene's germline CDR1 is SGHAT and CDR2 FQNNGV. These data are taken from a study of tumor-infiltrating lymphocytes in localized non-small cell lung cancer. Whole-study results and caveats: Tumors had more T cell infiltration than uninvolved lung, per TCRbeta sequencing and CD3 counts. Available tissue quantity limited TCR sequencing to a patient subset.

Repertoires were generated with immunoSEQ multiplex PCR, while TCRdb's copy carries only in-frame clones and drops some. In the table there are approximately 1,500 clones, 35% to 40% of which are singletons. Sequenced: uninvolved lung tissue not adjacent to the tumor. The source is a human donor with non-small cell lung cancer. The V call is TRBV11-2, the J call TRBJ2-7, with 8 bases fitting TRBD2. The CDR3 sequence is CASSRPGGASEQYF. The CDR3 nucleotides read TGTGCCAGCAGCCGCCCGGGGGGGGCGTCCGAGCAGTACTTC.